The 23 T cell receptor beta chains listed next were all sequenced from one sample in a study of identical twins. TCRdb used MiXCR to reprocess the 5' RACE reads, holding one entry per CDR3 protein. The top ten hold 5.1% of the sample, which has fewer than 250,000 distinct CDR3 sequences, around a tenth seen once. The specimen sequenced was memory (CD45RO+) T cells sorted from blood. The receptors were gathered from a woman between 18 and 29 years old in good health.

In this sample, this clonotype turned up a few times. The chain joins TRBV5-5 to TRBJ2-1; 11 bases fit TRBD2. Germline V gives CDR1 SGHKS, CDR2 YYEKEE (reference sequence). The CDR3 has 15 amino acids. V lost 4 bases to trimming and J lost 7 bases; unmatched junction nucleotides: 7. DNA for the CDR3: TGTGCCAGCAGCCAAACTAGCGGGAGTTTTAATGAGCAGTTCTTC. Its translation is CASSQTSGSFNEQFF.

This chain connects TRBV10-3 to TRBJ2-1; no reliable D call. Germline V gene data show CDR1 as ENHRY and CDR2 as SYGVKD. The ends were cut back, 4 bases at V and 6 bases at J, with 10 bases in the middle. The length of the CDR3 is 13 residues. The CDR3 region is CAISAPYPNEQFF. In nucleotides, the CDR3 is TGTGCCATCAGTGCTCCGTACCCCAATGAGCAGTTCTTC.

In its sample, this clonotype was seen many times. This chain's CDR3 is CASSPTVTTGDSYEQYF. CDR3 bases: TGTGCCAGTAGTCCCACCGTTACGACAGGGGACTCCTACGAGCAGTACTTC. V usage is TRBV19 and J usage is TRBJ2-7; 8 nucleotides line up with TRBD1. With V trimmed by 5 bases and J by 0 bases, 12 bases remained unmatched. The CDR3 sequence is 17 residues long. From germline, CDR1 is LNHDA and CDR2 SQIVND (reference sequence).

This clonotype was picked up many times. The V and J genes are TRBV7-9 and TRBJ2-1, with D uncertain. Between the trimmed V and J ends, which lost 7 bases and 9 bases, there was a span of 22 bases. In germline, CDR1 is SEHNR, CDR2 FQNEAQ (reference sequence). There are 15 residues in the CDR3. In DNA, the CDR3 is TGTGCCAGCAACCCAATTAACCAATACGGAAGTGAGCAGTTCTTC. This encodes CASNPINQYGSEQFF.

This clonotype was found a few times. CDR3 coding DNA: TGTGCCAGCAGCGCCGGACAGGGCTTCTATGGCTACACCTTC. Its protein is CASSAGQGFYGYTF. The chain links TRBV7-2 to TRBJ1-2, with TRBD1 identical over 8 bases. Unmatched junction bases numbered 6, after V lost 5 bases and J lost 4 bases. The CDR3 runs 14 residues. Germline V CDR1 and CDR2: SGHTA, FQGNSA.

The sample holds a few counts of this clonotype. The genes are TRBV11-3 and TRBJ1-1; a possible D gene is TRBD1 (5 bases). CDR3 size: 11 residues. Germline V lookup: CDR1 SGHNT, CDR2 YENEEA. V was cut by 5 bases and J by 7 bases, with 8 bases left in between. Written as DNA, the CDR3 is TGTGCCAGCAGCCCCCAGGGTGAAGCTTTCTTT. Amino acid sequence: CASSPQGEAFF.

In this sample, this clonotype turned up a few times. The genes are TRBV4-3 and TRBJ2-5, with a possible D match to TRBD2 (5 bases). Per the germline V gene, CDR1 is LGHNA and CDR2 is YSLEER. Deletions cut 4 bases from V and 0 bases from J, with 12 bases between. The CDR3 contains 15 residues. The CDR3: CASSLTPGYQETQYF. The DNA of the CDR3 is TGCGCCAGCAGCCTTACCCCGGGGTACCAAGAGACCCAGTACTTC.

The chain links TRBV7-9 to TRBJ2-5; 7 positions agree with TRBD1. CDR3 size: 14 residues. V shed 5 bases and J 5 bases; nucleotides not matched to a gene: 8. Germline V gives CDR1 SEHNR, CDR2 FQNEAQ (reference sequence). CDR3 in amino acids: CASSRDSPRETQYF. CDR3 DNA sequence: TGTGCCAGCAGCCGGGACAGCCCTCGGGAGACCCAGTACTTC. Filled out from reference TRBV7-9 and TRBJ2-5, the complete variable domain reads DTGVSQNPRHKITKRGQNVTFRCDPISEHNRLYWYRQTLGQGPEFLTYFQNEAQLEKSRLLSDRFSAERPKGSFSTLEIQRTEQGDSAMYLCASSRDSPRETQYFGPGTRLLVL.

This clonotype came up a few times. The chain employs TRBV5-5 and TRBJ2-5, with D maybe TRBD1 (5 bases). In germline, CDR1 is SGHKS, CDR2 YYEKEE (reference sequence). V was clipped by 4 bases and J by 5 bases, with 12 bases between them. The CDR3 covers 13 residues. The CDR3 DNA reads as TGTGCCAGCAGCACAGACAGCTGGGAGACCCAGTACTTC. Translation gives CASSTDSWETQYF.

In this sample, this clonotype turned up many times. Here the CDR3 reads CASSLGTTQETQYF. The CDR3 bases are TGTGCCAGCAGCTTAGGGACTACCCAAGAGACCCAGTACTTC. V is TRBV13 and J is TRBJ2-5; D possibly corresponds to TRBD2 (5 bases). This CDR3 contains 14 residues. V lost 0 bases, J lost 1 base, and 6 bases lay in between. Germline values: CDR1 PRHDT, CDR2 FYEKMQ (reference sequence). The full variable domain, completed using reference TRBV13 and TRBJ2-5, is AAGVIQSPRHLIKEKRETATLKCYPIPRHDTVYWYQQGPGQDPQFLISFYEKMQSDKGSIPDRFSAQQFSDYHSELNMSSLELGDSALYFCASSLGTTQETQYFGPGTRLLVL.

The chain combines TRBV25-1 with TRBJ2-1; D is tentatively TRBD1 or TRBD2 (5 bases each). The CDR3 runs to 15 residues. Germline CDR1 is MGHDK and CDR2 is SYGVNS. V was shortened by 3 bases and J by 8 bases, with 17 bases between the two germline ends. CDR3 nucleotide sequence: TGTGCCAGCAGTGACTTATCCGGGGCCCGACATGAGCAGTTCTTC. This encodes CASSDLSGARHEQFF.

The chain links TRBV9 to TRBJ2-5, with 8 bases fitting TRBD2. Germline loops: CDR1 SGDLS, CDR2 YYNGEE. The CDR3 covers 14 residues. With 4 bases clipped from V and 4 bases from J, the junction kept 6 bases outside the gene matches. This CDR3 reads CASSTSGRIETQYF. The CDR3 bases are TGTGCCAGCAGCACCAGCGGGAGAATAGAGACCCAGTACTTC.

J is TRBJ2-7 and V is TRBV6-1, with 9 bases that match TRBD2. Germline trimming cut 4 bases from V and 2 bases from J; bases unmatched to any gene: 6. Germline lookup yields CDR1 MNHNS and CDR2 SASEGT. This CDR3 has 15 residues. Here the CDR3 reads CASSGMASGTYEQYF. As DNA, the CDR3 is TGTGCCAGCAGTGGGATGGCTAGCGGGACCTACGAGCAGTACTTC.

This clonotype was seen many times. This chain links TRBV7-9 with TRBJ1-2, with D hard to call. The CDR3 is 13 amino acids. V lost 5 bases to trimming and J lost 3 bases, with 10 bases between them. The V gene's germline CDR1 is SEHNR and CDR2 FQNEAQ (reference sequence). The CDR3 region is CASSTDRYYGYTF. Here the CDR3 DNA reads TGTGCCAGCAGCACCGACCGTTACTATGGCTACACCTTC.

In this sample, this clonotype turned up many times. This chain joins TRBV12-3 or TRBV12-4 and TRBJ2-1; D is perhaps TRBD1 (6 bases). The CDR3 loop spans 13 amino acids. V was cut by 5 bases and J by 5 bases, with 10 bases left in between. DNA of the CDR3: TGTGCCAGCAGTGACACAGGGAACAATGAGCAGTTCTTC. This sequence encodes CASSDTGNNEQFF.

This clonotype was found a few times. The CDR3 sequence is CASSSRHTGGTDTQYF. CDR3 in DNA: TGTGCCAGCAGCTCGAGGCACACTGGAGGCACAGATACGCAGTATTTT. The chain recombines TRBV3-1 with TRBJ2-3; no definite D call. The CDR3 is made up of 16 amino acids. Germline V gene lookup returns CDR1 LGHDT and CDR2 YNNKEL (reference sequence). Trimming pared 5 bases from V and 1 base from J, leaving 16 bases between.

The table lists this clonotype with many counts. The V call is TRBV9, the J call TRBJ2-1; D is unclear. Trimming removed 0 bases from V and 6 bases from J, with 4 bases in between. Germline V gene data show CDR1 as SGDLS and CDR2 as YYNGEE. The CDR3 runs 12 residues. Here the CDR3 DNA reads TGTGCCAGCAGCGTAGGGGCCAATGAGCAGTTCTTC. It is translated as CASSVGANEQFF.

V is TRBV20-1 and J is TRBJ1-1, with 7 bases fitting TRBD1. V gave up 4 bases and J gave up 2 bases; unmatched junction bases: 7. The CDR3 sequence is 14 residues long. Germline V gives CDR1 DFQATT, CDR2 SNEGSKA (reference sequence). DNA for the CDR3: TGCAGTGCTAATCACCAGGGGGTTAACACTGAAGCTTTCTTT. Amino acid sequence: CSANHQGVNTEAFF.

At least ten counts were recorded for this clonotype. This chain links TRBV7-2 with TRBJ2-1; 10 bases match TRBD1. The germline V gene has CDR1 SGHTA and CDR2 FQGNSA. The CDR3 has 16 amino acids. Unmatched junction bases numbered 9, after V lost 2 bases and J lost 8 bases. DNA for the CDR3: TGTGCCAGCAGCTTAACGGGACAGGGGTCAATCCATGAGCAGTTCTTC. Translating it yields CASSLTGQGSIHEQFF.

The sample holds many counts of this clonotype. The V call is TRBV12-3 or TRBV12-4, the J call TRBJ2-2; tentative D call: TRBD1 (6 bases). Trimming pared 3 bases from V and 6 bases from J, leaving 14 bases between. CDR3 size: 15 residues. The CDR3 spells CASSFWAGVPGELFF. CDR3 bases: TGTGCCAGCAGTTTCTGGGCAGGGGTCCCCGGGGAGCTGTTTTTT.

In this sample, this clonotype turned up a few times. The chain employs TRBV7-2 and TRBJ2-5, with unresolved D. Germline V gene lookup returns CDR1 SGHTA and CDR2 FQGNSA. The CDR3 spans 13 residues. V lost 4 bases to trimming and J lost 5 bases, with 11 bases between them. This CDR3 reads CASSSYVGETQYF. For the CDR3, the DNA is TGTGCCAGCAGCTCATATGTCGGGGAGACCCAGTACTTC.

This clonotype was observed a handful of times. The chain employs TRBV29-1 and TRBJ2-1; D tentatively reads TRBD1 or TRBD2 (5 bases each). With 4 bases removed from V and 4 bases from J, the gap between germline ends came to 17 bases. This CDR3 has 15 residues. Germline assignment: CDR1 SQVTM and CDR2 ANQGSEA. The CDR3 loop is CSVVRRVGVYNEQFF. Here the CDR3 DNA reads TGCAGCGTTGTGAGACGGGTGGGGGTTTACAATGAGCAGTTCTTC.

This clonotype has at least ten counts. This sequence joins TRBV7-9 and TRBJ2-2, with TRBD2 as a possible D gene (5 bases). This CDR3 has 16 residues. Trimming removed 6 bases at V and 5 bases at J, with 19 bases between. CDR1 and CDR2 from the germline V gene are SEHNR and FQNEAQ (reference sequence). DNA of the CDR3: TGTGCCAGCAGGAACCGAGTCTTATCGGGGACCGGGGAGCTGTTTTTT. It codes for CASRNRVLSGTGELFF.